The clone carrying this T cell receptor (beta chain) was detected many times. The antigen remains undetermined. Using its own MiXCR run on the 5' RACE reads, TCRdb lists one record per CDR3 protein. Of tens of thousands of distinct CDR3 sequences in the sample, about an eighth were seen once. This record comes from a study of early T cells in non-severe SARS-CoV-2 infection. The CDR3 contains 15 residues. Looked up from germline, CDR1 is SGHTA and CDR2 is FQGNSA. V lost 3 bases and J lost 6; bases outside the gene matches: 3. Whole-study results and caveats: Clonotype matching in VDJdb favored anti-spike CD8 responses and did not capture private and CD4 specificities.

This receptor was taken from an adult who was a healthcare worker with PCR-confirmed SARS-CoV-2 infection or an uninfected control (not recorded which). The V gene is TRBV7-2, the J gene TRBJ2-3; 13 positions agree with TRBD2. The sequenced material came from whole blood. The CDR3 sequence: CASSFGLAGVDTQYF. CDR3 nucleotide sequence: TGTGCCAGCAGCTTTGGACTAGCGGGGGTTGATACGCAGTATTTT.